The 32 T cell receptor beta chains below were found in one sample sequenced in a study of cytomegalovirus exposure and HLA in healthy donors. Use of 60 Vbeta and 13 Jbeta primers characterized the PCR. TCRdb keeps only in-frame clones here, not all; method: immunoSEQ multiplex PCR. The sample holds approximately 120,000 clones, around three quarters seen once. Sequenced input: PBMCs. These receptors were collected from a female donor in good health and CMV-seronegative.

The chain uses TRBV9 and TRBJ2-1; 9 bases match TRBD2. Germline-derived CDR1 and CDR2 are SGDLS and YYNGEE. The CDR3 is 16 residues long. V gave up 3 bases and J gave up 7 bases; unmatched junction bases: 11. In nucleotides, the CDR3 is TGTGCCAGCAGCGCCTTCCGAGCGGGGGGCCCGAATGAGCAGTTCTTC. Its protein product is CASSAFRAGGPNEQFF.

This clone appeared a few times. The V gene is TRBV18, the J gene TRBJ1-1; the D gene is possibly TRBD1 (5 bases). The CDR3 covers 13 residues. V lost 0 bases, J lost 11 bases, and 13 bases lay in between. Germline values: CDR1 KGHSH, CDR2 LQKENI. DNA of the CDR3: TGTGCCAGCTCACCACCCGAAACCAGGGCGGCTTTCTTT. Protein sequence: CASSPPETRAAFF.

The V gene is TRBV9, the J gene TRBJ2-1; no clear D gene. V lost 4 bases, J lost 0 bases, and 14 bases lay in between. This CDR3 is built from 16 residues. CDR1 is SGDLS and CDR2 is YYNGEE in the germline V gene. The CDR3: CASSLRTASSYNEQFF. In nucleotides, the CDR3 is TGTGCCAGCAGCCTTCGAACTGCAAGCTCCTACAATGAGCAGTTCTTC.

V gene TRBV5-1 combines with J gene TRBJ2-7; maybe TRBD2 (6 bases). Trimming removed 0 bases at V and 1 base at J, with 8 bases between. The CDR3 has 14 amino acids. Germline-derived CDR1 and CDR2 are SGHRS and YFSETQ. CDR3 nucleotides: TGCGCCAGCAGCTTGGTGGCGGGGTCCTACGAGCAGTACTTC. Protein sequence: CASSLVAGSYEQYF.

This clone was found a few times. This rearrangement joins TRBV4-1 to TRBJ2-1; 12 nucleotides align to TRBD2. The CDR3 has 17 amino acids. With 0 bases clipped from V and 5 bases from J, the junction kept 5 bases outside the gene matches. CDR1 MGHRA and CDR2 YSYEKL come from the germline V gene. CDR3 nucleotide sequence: TGCGCCAGCAGCCAAGATCCGGGACTAGCGGGTCACAATGAGCAGTTCTTC. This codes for CASSQDPGLAGHNEQFF.

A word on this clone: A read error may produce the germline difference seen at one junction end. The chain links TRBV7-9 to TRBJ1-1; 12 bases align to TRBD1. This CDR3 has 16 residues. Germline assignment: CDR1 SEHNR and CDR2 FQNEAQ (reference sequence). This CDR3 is CSRSPAMGQGATEAFF. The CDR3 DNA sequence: TGTTCCAGATCCCCCGCCATGGGACAGGGGGCGACTGAAGCTTTCTTT.

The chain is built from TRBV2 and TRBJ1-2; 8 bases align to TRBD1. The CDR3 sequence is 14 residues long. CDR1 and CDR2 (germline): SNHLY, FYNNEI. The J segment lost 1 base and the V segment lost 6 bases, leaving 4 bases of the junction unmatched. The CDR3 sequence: CASRGTGLNYGYTF. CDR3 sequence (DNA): TGTGCCAGCAGGGGGACAGGCCTTAACTATGGCTACACCTTC.

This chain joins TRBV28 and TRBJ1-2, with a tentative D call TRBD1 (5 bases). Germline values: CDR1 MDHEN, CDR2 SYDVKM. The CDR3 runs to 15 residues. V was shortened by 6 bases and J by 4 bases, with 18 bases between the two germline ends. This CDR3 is CASSVGPLGAYGYTF. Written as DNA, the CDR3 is TGTGCCAGCAGCGTAGGGCCCCTTGGGGCCTATGGCTACACCTTC.

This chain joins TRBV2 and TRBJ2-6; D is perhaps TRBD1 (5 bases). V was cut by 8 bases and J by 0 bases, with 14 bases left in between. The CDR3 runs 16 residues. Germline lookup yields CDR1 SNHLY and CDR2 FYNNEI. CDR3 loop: CASVRAIRSGANVLTF. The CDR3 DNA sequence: TGTGCCAGCGTCAGGGCTATCCGCTCTGGGGCCAACGTCCTGACTTTC.

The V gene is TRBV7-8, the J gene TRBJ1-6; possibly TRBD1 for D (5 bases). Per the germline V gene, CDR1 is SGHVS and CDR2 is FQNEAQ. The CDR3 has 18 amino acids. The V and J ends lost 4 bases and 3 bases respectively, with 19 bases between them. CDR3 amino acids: CASSSERGGRLYNSPLHF. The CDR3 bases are TGTGCCAGCAGCTCGGAAAGGGGAGGCCGTCTCTATAATTCACCCCTCCACTTT. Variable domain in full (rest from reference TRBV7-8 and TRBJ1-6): GAGVSQSPRYKVAKRGQDVALRCDPISGHVSLFWYQQALGQGPEFLTYFQNEAQLDKSGLPSDRFFAERPEGSVSTLKIQRTQQEDSAVYLCASSSERGGRLYNSPLHFGNGTRLTVT.

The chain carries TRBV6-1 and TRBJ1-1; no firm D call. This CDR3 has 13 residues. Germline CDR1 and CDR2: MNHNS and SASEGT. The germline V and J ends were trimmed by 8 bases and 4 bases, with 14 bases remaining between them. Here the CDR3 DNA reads TGTGCCAGCGAAAGTTGGGAGTTCACTGAAGCTTTCTTT. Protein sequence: CASESWEFTEAFF.

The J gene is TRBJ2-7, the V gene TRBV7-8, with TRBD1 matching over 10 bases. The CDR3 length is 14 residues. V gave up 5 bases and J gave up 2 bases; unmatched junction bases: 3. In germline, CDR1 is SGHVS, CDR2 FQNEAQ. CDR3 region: CASSLGTGAYEQYF. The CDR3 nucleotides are TGTGCCAGCAGCCTCGGGACAGGGGCCTACGAGCAGTACTTC.

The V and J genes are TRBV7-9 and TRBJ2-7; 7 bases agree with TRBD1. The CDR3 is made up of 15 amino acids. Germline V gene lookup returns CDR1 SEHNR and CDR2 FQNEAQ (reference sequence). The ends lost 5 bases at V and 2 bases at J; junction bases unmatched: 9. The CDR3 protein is CASSRRRDRPYEQYF. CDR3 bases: TGTGCCAGCAGCCGTCGAAGGGACAGACCCTACGAGCAGTACTTC.

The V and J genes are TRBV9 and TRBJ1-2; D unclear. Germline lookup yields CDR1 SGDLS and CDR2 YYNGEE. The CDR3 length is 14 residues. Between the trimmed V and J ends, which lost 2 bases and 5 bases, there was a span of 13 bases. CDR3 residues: CASSVGREWYGYTF. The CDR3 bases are TGTGCCAGCAGCGTGGGAAGGGAGTGGTATGGCTACACCTTC.

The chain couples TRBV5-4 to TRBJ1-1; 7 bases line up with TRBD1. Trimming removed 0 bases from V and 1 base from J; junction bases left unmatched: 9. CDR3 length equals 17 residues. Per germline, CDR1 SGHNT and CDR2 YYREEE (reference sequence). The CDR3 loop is CASSLEPLGTENTEAFF. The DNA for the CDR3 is TGTGCCAGCAGCTTGGAACCTCTGGGGACAGAGAACACTGAAGCTTTCTTT.

The CDR3 DNA sequence: TGTGCCAGCAGCGACAACTCAAACACCATATATTTT. Amino acids: CASSDNSNTIYF. The chain combines TRBV4-2 with TRBJ1-3; D unresolved. Looked up from germline, CDR1 is LGHNA and CDR2 is YNFKEQ. The germline V and J ends were trimmed by 5 bases and 6 bases, with 8 bases remaining between them. The CDR3 has 12 residues.

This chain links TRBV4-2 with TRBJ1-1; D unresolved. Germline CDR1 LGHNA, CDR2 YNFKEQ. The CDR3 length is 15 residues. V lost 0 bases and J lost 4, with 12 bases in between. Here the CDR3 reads CASSQDRFTSTEAFF. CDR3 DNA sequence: TGTGCCAGCAGCCAAGATCGGTTTACTAGCACTGAAGCTTTCTTT.

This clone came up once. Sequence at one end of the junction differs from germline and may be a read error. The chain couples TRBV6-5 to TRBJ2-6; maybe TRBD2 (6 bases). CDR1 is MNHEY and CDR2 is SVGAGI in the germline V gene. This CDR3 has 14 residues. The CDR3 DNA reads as TGTGCCAGCAGGGGGGACTCTAGGGCCAACGTCCTGACTTTC. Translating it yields CASRGDSRANVLTF.

For the CDR3, the DNA is TGTGCCTGGAGCAGGGGGCCGTTCTATGGCTACACCTTC. This sequence encodes CAWSRGPFYGYTF. The V and J genes are TRBV30 and TRBJ1-2; 8 positions match TRBD1. V shed 3 bases, J shed 4 bases, and the junction held 4 bases outside the gene matches. Germline V gene data show CDR1 as GTSNPN and CDR2 as SVGIG (reference sequence). This CDR3 has 13 amino acids.

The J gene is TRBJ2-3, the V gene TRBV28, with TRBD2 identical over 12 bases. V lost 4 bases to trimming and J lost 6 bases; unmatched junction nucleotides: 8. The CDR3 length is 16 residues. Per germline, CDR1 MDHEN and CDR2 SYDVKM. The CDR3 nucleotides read TGTGCCAGCAGTTCAATCGGACTAGCGGGGAGGGATACGCAGTATTTT. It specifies CASSSIGLAGRDTQYF. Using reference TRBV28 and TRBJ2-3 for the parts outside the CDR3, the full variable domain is DVKVTQSSRYLVKRTGEKVFLECVQDMDHENMFWYRQDPGLGLRLIYFSYDVKMKEKGDIPEGYSVSREKKERFSLILESASTNQTSMYLCASSSIGLAGRDTQYFGPGTRLTVL.

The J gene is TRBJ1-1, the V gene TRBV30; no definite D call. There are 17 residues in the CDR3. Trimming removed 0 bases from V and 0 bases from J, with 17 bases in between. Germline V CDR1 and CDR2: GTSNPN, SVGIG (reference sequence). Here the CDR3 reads CAWSVWRGLPMNTEAFF. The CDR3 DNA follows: TGTGCCTGGAGTGTTTGGCGGGGTCTCCCCATGAACACTGAAGCTTTCTTT.

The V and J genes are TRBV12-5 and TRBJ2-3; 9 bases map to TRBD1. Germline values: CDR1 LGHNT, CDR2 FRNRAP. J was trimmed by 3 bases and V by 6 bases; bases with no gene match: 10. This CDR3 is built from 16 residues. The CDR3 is CASGRGQGPWTDTQYF. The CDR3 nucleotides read TGTGCTAGTGGGAGGGGACAGGGTCCGTGGACAGATACGCAGTATTTT.

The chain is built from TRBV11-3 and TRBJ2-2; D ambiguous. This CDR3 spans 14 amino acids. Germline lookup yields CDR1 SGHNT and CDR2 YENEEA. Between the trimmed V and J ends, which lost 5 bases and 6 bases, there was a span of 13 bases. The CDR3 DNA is TGTGCCAGCAGCCCCTTCCTGGAGTCCGGGGAGCTGTTTTTT. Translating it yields CASSPFLESGELFF.

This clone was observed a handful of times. CDR3 sequence (DNA): TGTGCCAGCAGCGTCGGACTAGCGGGGGGGTGGACAGATACGCAGTATTTT. Residues: CASSVGLAGGWTDTQYF. The chain recombines TRBV9 with TRBJ2-3; 15 bases match TRBD2. The CDR3 length is 17 residues. From germline, CDR1 is SGDLS and CDR2 YYNGEE. The V gene end was trimmed by 2 bases and the J gene end by 3 bases; junction bases not matched to a gene: 4.

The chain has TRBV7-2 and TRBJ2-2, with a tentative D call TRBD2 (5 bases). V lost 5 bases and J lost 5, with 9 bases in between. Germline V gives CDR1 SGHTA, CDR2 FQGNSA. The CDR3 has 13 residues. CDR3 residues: CASSPRGTGELFF. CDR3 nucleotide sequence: TGTGCCAGCAGCCCCCGGGGAACCGGGGAGCTGTTTTTT. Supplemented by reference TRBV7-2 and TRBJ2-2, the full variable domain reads GAGVSQSPSNKVTEKGKDVELRCDPISGHTALYWYRQSLGQGLEFLIYFQGNSAPDKSGLPSDRFSAERTGGSVSTLTIQRTQQEDSAVYLCASSPRGTGELFFGEGSRLTVL.

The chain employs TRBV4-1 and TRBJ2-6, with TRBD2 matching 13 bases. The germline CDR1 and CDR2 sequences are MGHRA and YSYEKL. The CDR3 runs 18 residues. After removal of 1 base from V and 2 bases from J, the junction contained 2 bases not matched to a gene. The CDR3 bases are TGCGCCAGCAGCCAAGGGACTAGCGGGGGTACTGGGGCCAACGTCCTGACTTTC. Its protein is CASSQGTSGGTGANVLTF.

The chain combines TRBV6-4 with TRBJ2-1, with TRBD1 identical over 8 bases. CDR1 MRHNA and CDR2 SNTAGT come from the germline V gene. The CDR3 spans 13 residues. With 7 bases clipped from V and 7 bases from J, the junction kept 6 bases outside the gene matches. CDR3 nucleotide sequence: TGTGCCAGCACCAACGACAGGGGAAATGAGCAGTTCTTC. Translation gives CASTNDRGNEQFF.

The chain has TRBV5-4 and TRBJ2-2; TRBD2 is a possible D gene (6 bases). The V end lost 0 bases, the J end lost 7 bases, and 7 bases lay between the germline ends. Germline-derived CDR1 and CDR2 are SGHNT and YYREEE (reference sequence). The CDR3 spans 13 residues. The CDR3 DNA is TGTGCCAGCAGCTTGGTGCGGGACGGGGAGCTGTTTTTT. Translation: CASSLVRDGELFF. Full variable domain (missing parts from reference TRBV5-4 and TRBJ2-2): ETGVTQSPTHLIKTRGQQVTLRCSSQSGHNTVSWYQQALGQGPQFIFQYYREEENGRGNFPPRFSGLQFPNYSSELNVNALELDDSALYLCASSLVRDGELFFGEGSRLTVL.

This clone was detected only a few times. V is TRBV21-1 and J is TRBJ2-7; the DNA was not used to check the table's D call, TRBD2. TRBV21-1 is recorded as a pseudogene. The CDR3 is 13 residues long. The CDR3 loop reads CASSSSGDYEQYF. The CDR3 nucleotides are TGTGCCAGCAGTTCTAGCGGGGACTACGAGCAGTACTTC.

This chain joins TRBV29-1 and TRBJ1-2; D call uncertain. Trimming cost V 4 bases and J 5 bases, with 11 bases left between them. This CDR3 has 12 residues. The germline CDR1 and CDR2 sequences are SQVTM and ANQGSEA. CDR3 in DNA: TGCAGCGTTGTATCGACTGAGTATGGCTACACCTTC. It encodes CSVVSTEYGYTF.

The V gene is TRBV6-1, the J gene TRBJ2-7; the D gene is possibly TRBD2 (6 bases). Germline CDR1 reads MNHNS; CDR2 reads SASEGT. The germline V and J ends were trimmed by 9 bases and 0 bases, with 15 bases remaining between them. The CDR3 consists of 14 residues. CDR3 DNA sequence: TGTGCCAGTATGAGCGGGTCGAGCTCCTACGAGCAGTACTTC. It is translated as CASMSGSSSYEQYF.

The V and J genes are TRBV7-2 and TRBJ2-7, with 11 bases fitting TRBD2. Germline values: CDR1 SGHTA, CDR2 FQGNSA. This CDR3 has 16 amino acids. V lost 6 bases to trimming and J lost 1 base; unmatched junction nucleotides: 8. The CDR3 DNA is TGTGCCAGCAGAACACCTACTAGCGGGAGTTCCTACGAGCAGTACTTC. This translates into CASRTPTSGSSYEQYF. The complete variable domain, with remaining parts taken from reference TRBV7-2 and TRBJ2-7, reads GAGVSQSPSNKVTEKGKDVELRCDPISGHTALYWYRQSLGQGLEFLIYFQGNSAPDKSGLPSDRFSAERTGGSVSTLTIQRTQQEDSAVYLCASRTPTSGSSYEQYFGPGTRLTVT.